The following is a T cell receptor (beta chain) sequence with its context. Its antigen remains unknown. These data are taken from a study of untreated major depressive disorder. General observations from the study: The sequencing tests were limited to three preselected Vbeta families. Depressed patients' CD4+ T cells carried increased TRBV05-01 (Vbeta 5.1) usage versus control CD4+ T cells.

The table came from immunoSEQ multiplex PCR; TCRdb's copy has only in-frame clones and leaves some out. This table holds 20,000 or so clones, more than 70% found once. CDR1 MNHEY and CDR2 SMNVEV come from the germline V gene (reference sequence). This CDR3 contains 14 residues. V lost 2 bases and J 1 base, leaving 7 bases between the germline ends. Controls scored 5 or less on a depressive symptom inventory and never had mood disorders. This rearrangement joins TRBV27 to TRBJ2-3; D is perhaps TRBD1 (6 bases). This clonotype was obtained from a woman in her thirties in good health. The sample consisted of CD4+ T cells from PBMCs. The CDR3 sequence is CASSLKGGTDTQYF. The CDR3 coding sequence is TGTGCCAGCAGTTTAAAGGGGGGCACAGATACGCAGTATTTT.